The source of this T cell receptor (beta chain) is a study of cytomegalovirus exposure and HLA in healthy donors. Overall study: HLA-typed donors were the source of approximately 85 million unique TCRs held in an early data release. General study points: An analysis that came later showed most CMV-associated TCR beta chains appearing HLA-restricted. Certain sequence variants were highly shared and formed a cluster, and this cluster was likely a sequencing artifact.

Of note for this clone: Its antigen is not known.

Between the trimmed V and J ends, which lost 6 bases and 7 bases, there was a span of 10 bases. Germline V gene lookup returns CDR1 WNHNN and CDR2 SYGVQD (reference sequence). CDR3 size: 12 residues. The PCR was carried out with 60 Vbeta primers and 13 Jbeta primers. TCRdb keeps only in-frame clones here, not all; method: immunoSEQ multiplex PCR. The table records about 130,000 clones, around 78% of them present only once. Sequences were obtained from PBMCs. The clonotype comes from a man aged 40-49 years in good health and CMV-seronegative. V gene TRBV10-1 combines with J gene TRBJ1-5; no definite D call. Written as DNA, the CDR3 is TGCGCCAGCAGATGGACTGGCCAGCCCCAGCATTTT. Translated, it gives CASRWTGQPQHF.